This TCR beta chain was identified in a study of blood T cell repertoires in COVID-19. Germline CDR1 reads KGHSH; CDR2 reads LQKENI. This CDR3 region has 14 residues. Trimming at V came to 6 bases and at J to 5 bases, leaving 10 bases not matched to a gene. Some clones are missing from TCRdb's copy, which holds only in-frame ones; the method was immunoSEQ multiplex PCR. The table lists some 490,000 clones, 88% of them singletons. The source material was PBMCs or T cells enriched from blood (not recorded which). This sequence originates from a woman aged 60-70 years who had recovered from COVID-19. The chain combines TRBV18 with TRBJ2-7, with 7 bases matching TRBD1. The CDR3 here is CASSGSTGSNEQYF. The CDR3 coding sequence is TGTGCCAGCTCGGGTTCGACAGGGAGTAACGAGCAGTACTTC. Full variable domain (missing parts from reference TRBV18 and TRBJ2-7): NAGVMQNPRHLVRRRGQEARLRCSPMKGHSHVYWYRQLPEEGLKFMVYLQKENIIDESGMPKERFSAEFPKEGPSILRIQQVVRGDSAAYFCASSGSTGSNEQYFGPGTRLTVT.